This T cell receptor beta chain was observed in a study of blood T cells in healthy people across ages. Through a sample-barcoded 5' primer and a J-beta primer mix, a second PCR was run for roughly 7 to 12 cycles. TCRdb redid the calling of the 5' RACE reads with MiXCR, one entry per CDR3 protein. The data hold 1.5 million to 2 million distinct CDR3 sequences, with around half observed a single time. For every donor, a draw yielded ten milliliters of peripheral blood. Losses at the gene ends were 1 base for V and 5 bases for J; bases not matched to a gene: 11. The CDR3 length is 16 residues. CDR1 and CDR2 from the germline V gene are SGHTA and FQGNSA.

The chain has TRBV7-2 and TRBJ2-7, with TRBD2 matching 7 bases. Sequenced input: blood. The receptor was derived from a woman between 35 and 50 years old in good health. DNA for the CDR3: TGTGCCAGCAGCTTAGGGGGCGGACTAGAGCGCAACGAGCAGTACTTC. It specifies CASSLGGGLERNEQYF.